Below, 3 T cell receptor beta chains from the same sample are listed, as sequenced in a study of T cells after yellow fever vaccination. Via MiXCR, TCRdb re-called the 5' RACE reads, giving one row per CDR3 protein. The data hold hundreds of thousands of distinct CDR3 sequences, with approximately 18% observed a single time. Sequencing used PBMCs, obtained before the yellow fever booster vaccination. These receptors all stem from a man in his late teens or twenties who received the YFV17D yellow fever vaccine.

This clonotype was found a few times. This sequence joins TRBV6-6 and TRBJ2-7, with 9 bases that match TRBD1. Germline loops: CDR1 MNHNY, CDR2 SVGAGI (reference sequence). This CDR3 has 13 residues. V lost 6 bases to trimming and J lost 6 bases; unmatched junction nucleotides: 6. CDR3 sequence (DNA): TGTGCCAGCAGCTCCGGACAGGGGATCGAGCAGTACTTC. This encodes CASSSGQGIEQYF.

This clonotype was observed many times. CDR3 protein: CASSLAQFTGELFF. For the CDR3, the DNA is TGTGCCAGCAGCTTAGCACAGTTCACCGGGGAGCTGTTTTTT. This sequence joins TRBV7-7 and TRBJ2-2; no clear D. CDR3 length: 14 residues. Germline CDR1 and CDR2: SSHAT and FNYEAQ (reference sequence). Trimming cost V 0 bases and J 4 bases, with 6 bases left between them.

This clonotype has just a few counts. The chain couples TRBV6-2 or TRBV6-3 to TRBJ2-7; D is undetermined. Germline-derived CDR1 and CDR2 are MNHEY and SVGEGT. This CDR3 has 18 amino acids. The V end lost 5 bases, the J end lost 0 bases, and 23 bases lay between the germline ends. CDR3 sequence (DNA): TGTGCCAGCAGTCCCAGACTTGGGCTGAACCTTAGCTCCTACGAGCAGTACGTC. Translating gives CASSPRLGLNLSSYEQYV.